A single count supports the clone carrying this TCR beta chain. The antigen remains unidentified. The sample belongs to a study of cytomegalovirus exposure and HLA in healthy donors. The study, taken as a whole, reports: As was reported, the classifier diagnosed cytomegalovirus status with high specificity and sensitivity.

The data were produced by immunoSEQ multiplex PCR, yet TCRdb's version contains in-frame clones alone and is incomplete. This sample has 130,000 to 150,000 clones, with approximately 90% found just once. The donors belonged to the approximately 120-subject validation cohort, separate from the roughly 710-subject first cohort. Germline CDR1 is KGHSH and CDR2 is LQKENI. The CDR3 length is 14 residues. The germline V and J ends were trimmed by 4 bases and 2 bases, with 11 bases remaining between them. Sample: PBMCs. The receptor comes from a man in his late teens or twenties in good health and CMV-seronegative. The chain employs TRBV18 and TRBJ1-1; a possible D gene is TRBD1 (5 bases). CDR3 coding DNA: TGTGCCAGCTCACTGGAAAGGGGAAACACTGAAGCTTTCTTT. Translated: CASSLERGNTEAFF.